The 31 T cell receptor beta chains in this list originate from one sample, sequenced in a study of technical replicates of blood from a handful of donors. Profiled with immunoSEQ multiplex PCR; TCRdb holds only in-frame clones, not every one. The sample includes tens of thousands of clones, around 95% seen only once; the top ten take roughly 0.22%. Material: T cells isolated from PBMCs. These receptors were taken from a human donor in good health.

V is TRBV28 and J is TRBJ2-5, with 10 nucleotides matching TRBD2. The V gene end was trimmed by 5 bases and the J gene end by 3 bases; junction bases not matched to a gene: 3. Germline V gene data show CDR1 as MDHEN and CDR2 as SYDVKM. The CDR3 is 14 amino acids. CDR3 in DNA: TGTGCCAGCAGTCCAGCGGGGGGGAAAGAGACCCAGTACTTC. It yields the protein CASSPAGGKETQYF.

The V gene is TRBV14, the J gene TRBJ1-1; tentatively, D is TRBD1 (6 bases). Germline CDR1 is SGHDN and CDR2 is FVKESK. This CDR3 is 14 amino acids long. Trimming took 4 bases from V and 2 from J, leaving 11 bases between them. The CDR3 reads CASSPRTANTEAFF. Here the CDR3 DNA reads TGTGCCAGCAGCCCCCGGACAGCCAACACTGAAGCTTTCTTT.

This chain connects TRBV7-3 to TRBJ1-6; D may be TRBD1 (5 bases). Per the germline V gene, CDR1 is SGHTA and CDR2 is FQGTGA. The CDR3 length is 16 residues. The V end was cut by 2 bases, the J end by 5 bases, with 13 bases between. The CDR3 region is CASSLYQAGHNSPLHF. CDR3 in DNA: TGTGCCAGCAGCTTATATCAGGCAGGGCATAATTCACCCCTCCACTTT.

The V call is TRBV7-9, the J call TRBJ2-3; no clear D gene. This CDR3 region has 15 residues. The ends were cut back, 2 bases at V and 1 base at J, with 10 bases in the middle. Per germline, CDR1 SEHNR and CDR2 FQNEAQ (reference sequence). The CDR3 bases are TGTGCCAGCAGCTTATGGAGTACTGGCACAGATACGCAGTATTTT. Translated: CASSLWSTGTDTQYF.

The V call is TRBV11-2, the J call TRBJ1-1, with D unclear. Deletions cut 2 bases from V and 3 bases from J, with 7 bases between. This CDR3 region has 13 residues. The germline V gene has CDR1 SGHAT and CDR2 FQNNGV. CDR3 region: CASSLLRDTEAFF. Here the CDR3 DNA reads TGTGCCAGCAGCTTATTACGGGACACTGAAGCTTTCTTT.

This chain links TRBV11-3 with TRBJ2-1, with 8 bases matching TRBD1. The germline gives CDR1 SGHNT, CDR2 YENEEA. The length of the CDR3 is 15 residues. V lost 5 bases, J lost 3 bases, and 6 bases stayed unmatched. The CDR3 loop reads CASSASTGDYNEQFF. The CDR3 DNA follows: TGTGCCAGCAGCGCCTCGACAGGGGACTACAATGAGCAGTTCTTC.

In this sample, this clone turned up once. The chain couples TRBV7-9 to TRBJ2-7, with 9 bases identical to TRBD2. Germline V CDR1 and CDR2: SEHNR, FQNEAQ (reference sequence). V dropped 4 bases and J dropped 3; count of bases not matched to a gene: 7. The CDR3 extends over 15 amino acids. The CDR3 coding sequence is TGTGCCAGCAGCTCCGTAGCGGGAGCCAACTACGAGCAGTACTTC. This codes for CASSSVAGANYEQYF. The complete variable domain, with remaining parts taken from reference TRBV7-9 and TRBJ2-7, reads DTGVSQNPRHKITKRGQNVTFRCDPISEHNRLYWYRQTLGQGPEFLTYFQNEAQLEKSRLLSDRFSAERPKGSFSTLEIQRTEQGDSAMYLCASSSVAGANYEQYFGPGTRLTVT.

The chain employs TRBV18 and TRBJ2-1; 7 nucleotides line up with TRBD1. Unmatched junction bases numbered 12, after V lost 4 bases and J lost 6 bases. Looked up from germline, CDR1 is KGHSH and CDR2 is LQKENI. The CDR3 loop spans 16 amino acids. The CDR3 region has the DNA TGTGCCAGCTCACTTTCTACAGGGGCCTCGAGCAATGAGCAGTTCTTC. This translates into CASSLSTGASSNEQFF.

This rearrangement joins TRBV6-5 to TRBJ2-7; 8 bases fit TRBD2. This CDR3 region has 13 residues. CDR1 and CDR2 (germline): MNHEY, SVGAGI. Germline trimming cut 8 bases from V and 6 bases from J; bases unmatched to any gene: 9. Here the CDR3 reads CASVGGAMGEQYF. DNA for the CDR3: TGTGCCAGCGTCGGGGGGGCCATGGGCGAGCAGTACTTC.

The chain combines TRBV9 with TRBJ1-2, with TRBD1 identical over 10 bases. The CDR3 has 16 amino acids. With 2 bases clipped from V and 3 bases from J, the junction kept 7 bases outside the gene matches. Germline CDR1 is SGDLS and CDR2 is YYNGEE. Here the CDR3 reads CASSVSRDRGDYGYTF. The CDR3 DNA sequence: TGTGCCAGCAGCGTCTCCCGGGACAGGGGTGACTATGGCTACACCTTC.

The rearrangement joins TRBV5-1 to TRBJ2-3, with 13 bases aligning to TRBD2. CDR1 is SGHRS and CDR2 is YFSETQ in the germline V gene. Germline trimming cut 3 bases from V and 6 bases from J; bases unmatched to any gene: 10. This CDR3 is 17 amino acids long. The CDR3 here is CASSSRTSGGPPDTQYF. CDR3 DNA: TGCGCCAGCAGCTCACGGACTAGCGGGGGCCCCCCGGATACGCAGTATTTT.

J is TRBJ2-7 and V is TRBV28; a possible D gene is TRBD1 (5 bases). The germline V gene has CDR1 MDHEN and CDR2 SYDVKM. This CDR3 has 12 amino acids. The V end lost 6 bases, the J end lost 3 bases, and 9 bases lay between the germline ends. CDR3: CASRGRDYEQYF. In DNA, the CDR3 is TGTGCCAGCAGGGGCAGGGACTACGAGCAGTACTTC.

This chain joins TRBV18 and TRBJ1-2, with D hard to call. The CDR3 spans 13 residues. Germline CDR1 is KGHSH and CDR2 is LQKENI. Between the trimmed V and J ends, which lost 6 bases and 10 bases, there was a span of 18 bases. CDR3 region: CASSYPFGVDYTF. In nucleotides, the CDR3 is TGTGCCAGCTCTTACCCGTTCGGGGTGGACTACACCTTC.

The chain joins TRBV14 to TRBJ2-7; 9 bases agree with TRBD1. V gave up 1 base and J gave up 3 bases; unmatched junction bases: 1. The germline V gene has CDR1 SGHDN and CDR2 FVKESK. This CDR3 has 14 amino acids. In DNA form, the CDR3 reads TGTGCCAGCAGCCAAGGGACAGGGGACTACGAGCAGTACTTC. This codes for CASSQGTGDYEQYF.

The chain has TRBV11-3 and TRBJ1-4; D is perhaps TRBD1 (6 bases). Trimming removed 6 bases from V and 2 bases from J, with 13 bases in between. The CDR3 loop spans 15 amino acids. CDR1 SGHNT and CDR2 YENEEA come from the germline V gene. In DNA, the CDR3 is TGTGCCAGCAGTTCAAACAGGGAGACTAATGAAAAACTGTTTTTT. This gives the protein CASSSNRETNEKLFF. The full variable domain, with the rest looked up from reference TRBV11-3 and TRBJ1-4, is EAGVVQSPRYKIIEKKQPVAFWCNPISGHNTLYWYLQNLGQGPELLIRYENEEAVDDSQLPKDRFSAERLKGVDSTLKIQPAELGDSAVYLCASSSNRETNEKLFFGSGTQLSVL.

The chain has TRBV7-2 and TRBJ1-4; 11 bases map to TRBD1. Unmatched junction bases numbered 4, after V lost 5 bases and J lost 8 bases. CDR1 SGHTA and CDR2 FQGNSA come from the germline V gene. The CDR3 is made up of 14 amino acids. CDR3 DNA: TGTGCCAGCAGCGCGGACAGGGGGCGAGAAAAACTGTTTTTT. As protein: CASSADRGREKLFF.

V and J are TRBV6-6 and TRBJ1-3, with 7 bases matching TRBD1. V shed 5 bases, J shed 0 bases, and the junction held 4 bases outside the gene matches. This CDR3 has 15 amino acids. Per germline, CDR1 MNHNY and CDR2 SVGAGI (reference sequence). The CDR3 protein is CASSHRDSSGNTIYF. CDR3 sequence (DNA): TGTGCCAGCAGTCACCGGGACAGCTCTGGAAACACCATATATTTT.

The CDR3 sequence: CATSRTSGYNEQFF. The CDR3 bases are TGTGCCACCAGCAGGACTAGCGGTTACAATGAGCAGTTCTTC. The genes are TRBV15 and TRBJ2-1, with 9 bases identical to TRBD2. Germline CDR1 reads LNHNV; CDR2 reads YYDKDF (reference sequence). This CDR3 is 14 amino acids long. J lost 4 bases, V lost 3 bases, and 1 base had no gene match. Combining the CDR3 with reference TRBV15 and TRBJ2-1 gives the whole variable domain DAMVIQNPRYQVTQFGKPVTLSCSQTLNHNVMYWYQQKSSQAPKLLFHYYDKDFNNEADTPDNFQSRRPNTSFCFLDIRSPGLGDTAMYLCATSRTSGYNEQFFGPGTRLTVL.

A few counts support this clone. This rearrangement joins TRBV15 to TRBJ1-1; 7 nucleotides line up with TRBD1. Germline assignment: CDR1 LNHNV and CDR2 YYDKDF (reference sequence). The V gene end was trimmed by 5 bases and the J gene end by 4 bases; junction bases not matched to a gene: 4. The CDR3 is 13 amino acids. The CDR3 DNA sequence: TGTGCCACCAGCGGTAACAGGGGCACTGAAGCTTTCTTT. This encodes CATSGNRGTEAFF.

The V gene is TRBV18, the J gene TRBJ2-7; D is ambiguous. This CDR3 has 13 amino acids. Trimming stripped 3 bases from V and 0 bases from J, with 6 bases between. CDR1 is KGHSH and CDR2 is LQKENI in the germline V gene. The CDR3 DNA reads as TGTGCCAGCTCACCTTCGAGCTCCTACGAGCAGTACTTC. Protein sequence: CASSPSSSYEQYF.

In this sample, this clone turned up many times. The CDR3 region is CASSAAGVNEQFF. The DNA for the CDR3 is TGTGCTAGTAGTGCAGCGGGAGTGAACGAGCAGTTCTTC. The V gene is TRBV12-5, the J gene TRBJ2-1; 8 nucleotides align to TRBD2. The V gene end was trimmed by 8 bases and the J gene end by 10 bases; junction bases not matched to a gene: 10. The CDR3 runs to 13 residues. Germline CDR1 and CDR2: LGHNT and FRNRAP.

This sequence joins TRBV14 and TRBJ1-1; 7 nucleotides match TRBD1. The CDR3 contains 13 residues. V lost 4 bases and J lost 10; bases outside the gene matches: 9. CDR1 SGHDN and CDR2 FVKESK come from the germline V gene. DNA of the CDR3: TGTGCCAGCAGCCCTCTCTGGACAGGAAGAGCTTTCTTT. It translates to CASSPLWTGRAFF.

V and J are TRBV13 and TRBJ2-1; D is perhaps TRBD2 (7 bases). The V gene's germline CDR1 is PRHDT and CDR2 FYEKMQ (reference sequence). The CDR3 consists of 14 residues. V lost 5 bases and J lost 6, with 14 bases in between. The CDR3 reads CASSRPRGGNEQFF. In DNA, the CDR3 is TGTGCCAGCAGCCGACCTAGGGGGGGCAATGAGCAGTTCTTC.

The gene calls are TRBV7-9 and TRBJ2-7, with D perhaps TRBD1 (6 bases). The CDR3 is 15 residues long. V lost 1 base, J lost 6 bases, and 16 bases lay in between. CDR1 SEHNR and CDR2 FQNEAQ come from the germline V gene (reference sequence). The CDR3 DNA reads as TGTGCCAGCAGCTTAGTCCCCAGGGGTCAAGGCGAGCAGTACTTC. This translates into CASSLVPRGQGEQYF.

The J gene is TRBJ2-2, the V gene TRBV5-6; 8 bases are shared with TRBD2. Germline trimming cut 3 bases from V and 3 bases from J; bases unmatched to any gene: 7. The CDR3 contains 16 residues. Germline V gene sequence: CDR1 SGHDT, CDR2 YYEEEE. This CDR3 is CASSSSGGAHTGELFF. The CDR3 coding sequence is TGTGCCAGCAGCTCCAGCGGGGGTGCACACACCGGGGAGCTGTTTTTT.

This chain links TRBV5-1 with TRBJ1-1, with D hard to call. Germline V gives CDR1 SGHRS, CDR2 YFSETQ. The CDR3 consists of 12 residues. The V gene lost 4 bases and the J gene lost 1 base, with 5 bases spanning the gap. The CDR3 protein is CASSPGNTEAFF. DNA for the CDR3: TGCGCCAGCAGCCCGGGGAACACTGAAGCTTTCTTT.

CDR3 DNA: TGCGCCATCTCACGGGGGTCGGACTATGGCTACACCTTC. Protein product: CAISRGSDYGYTF. The rearrangement links TRBV10-2 to TRBJ1-2, with D possibly matching TRBD1 (5 bases). V lost 10 bases, J lost 3 bases, and 15 bases lay in between. The length of the CDR3 is 13 residues. CDR1 is WSHSY and CDR2 is SAAADI in the germline V gene.

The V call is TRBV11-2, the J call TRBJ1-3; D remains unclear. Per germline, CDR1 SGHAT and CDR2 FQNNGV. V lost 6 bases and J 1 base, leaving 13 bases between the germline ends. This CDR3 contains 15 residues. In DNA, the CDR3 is TGTGCCAGCAGAATGTGGGGAGCGTCTGGAAACACCATATATTTT. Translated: CASRMWGASGNTIYF.

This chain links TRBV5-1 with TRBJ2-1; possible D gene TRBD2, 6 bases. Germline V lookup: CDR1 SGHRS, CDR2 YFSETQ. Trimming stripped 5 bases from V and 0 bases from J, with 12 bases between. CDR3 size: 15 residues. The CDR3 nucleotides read TGCGCCAGCAGACTCGGGGGTGGCTCCTACAATGAGCAGTTCTTC. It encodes CASRLGGGSYNEQFF.

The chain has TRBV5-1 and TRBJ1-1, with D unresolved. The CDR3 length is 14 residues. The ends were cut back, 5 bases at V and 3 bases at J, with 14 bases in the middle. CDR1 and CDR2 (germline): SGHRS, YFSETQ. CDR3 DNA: TGCGCCAGCAGTCCGGAGTCCGGGTACACTGAAGCTTTCTTT. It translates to CASSPESGYTEAFF.

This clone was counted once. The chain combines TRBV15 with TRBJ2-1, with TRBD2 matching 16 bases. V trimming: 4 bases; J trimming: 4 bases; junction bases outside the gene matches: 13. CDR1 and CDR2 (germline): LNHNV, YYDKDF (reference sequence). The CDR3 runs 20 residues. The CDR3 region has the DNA TGTGCCACCAGCACCTTCAACCCAGGGACTAGCGGGAGGGGGTACAATGAGCAGTTCTTC. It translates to CATSTFNPGTSGRGYNEQFF.